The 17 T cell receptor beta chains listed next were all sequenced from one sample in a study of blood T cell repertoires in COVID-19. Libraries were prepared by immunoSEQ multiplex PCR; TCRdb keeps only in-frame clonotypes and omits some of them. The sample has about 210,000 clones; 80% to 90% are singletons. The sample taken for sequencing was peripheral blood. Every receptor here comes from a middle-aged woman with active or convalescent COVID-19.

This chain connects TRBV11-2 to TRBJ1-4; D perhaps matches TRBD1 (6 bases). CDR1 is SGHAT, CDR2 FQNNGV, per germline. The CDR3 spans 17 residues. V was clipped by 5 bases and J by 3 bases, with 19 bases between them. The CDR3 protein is CASSRDIPNWANEKLFF. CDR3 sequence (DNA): TGTGCCAGCAGCCGGGACATCCCGAATTGGGCTAATGAAAAACTGTTTTTT.

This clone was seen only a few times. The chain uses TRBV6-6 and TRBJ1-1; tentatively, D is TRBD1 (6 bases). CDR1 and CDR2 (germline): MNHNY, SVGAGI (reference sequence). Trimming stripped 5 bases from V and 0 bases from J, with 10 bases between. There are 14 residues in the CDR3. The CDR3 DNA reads TGTGCCAGCAGTCCGAGGGGGATGAACACTGAAGCTTTCTTT. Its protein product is CASSPRGMNTEAFF.

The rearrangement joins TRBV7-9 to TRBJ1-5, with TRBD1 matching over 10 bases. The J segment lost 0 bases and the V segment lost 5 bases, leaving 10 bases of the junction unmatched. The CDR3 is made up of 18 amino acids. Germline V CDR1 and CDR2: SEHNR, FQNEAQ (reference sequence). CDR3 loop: CASSPPYGTGDSNQPQHF. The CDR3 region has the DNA TGTGCCAGCAGCCCCCCATACGGGACAGGGGATAGCAATCAGCCCCAGCATTTT.

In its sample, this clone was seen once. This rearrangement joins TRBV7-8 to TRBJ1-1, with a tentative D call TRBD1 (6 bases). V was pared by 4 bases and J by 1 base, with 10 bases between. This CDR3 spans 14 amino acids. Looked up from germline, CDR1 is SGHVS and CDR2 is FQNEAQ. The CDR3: CASSSGVGNTEAFF. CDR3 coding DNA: TGTGCCAGCAGCTCAGGGGTCGGGAACACTGAAGCTTTCTTT.

The CDR3 DNA sequence: TGCGCCAGCAGCACTTGGAACACTGAAGCTTTCTTT. Translated: CASSTWNTEAFF. The rearrangement uses TRBV10-1 and TRBJ1-1, with D unclear. The CDR3 covers 12 residues. CDR1 is WNHNN and CDR2 is SYGVQD in the germline V gene (reference sequence). Trimming pared 6 bases from V and 1 base from J, leaving 6 bases between.

The CDR3 reads CASSPGAGGAYEQYF. CDR3 DNA sequence: TGCGCCAGCAGCCCGGGGGCGGGAGGGGCCTACGAGCAGTACTTC. The chain joins TRBV4-1 to TRBJ2-7, with 9 bases lining up with TRBD2. With 4 bases clipped from V and 2 bases from J, the junction kept 6 bases outside the gene matches. Germline V gene data show CDR1 as MGHRA and CDR2 as YSYEKL. This CDR3 contains 15 residues.

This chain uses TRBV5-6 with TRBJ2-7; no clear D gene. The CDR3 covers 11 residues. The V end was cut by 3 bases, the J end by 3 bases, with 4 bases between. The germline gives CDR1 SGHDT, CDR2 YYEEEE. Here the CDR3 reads CASSSRYEQYF. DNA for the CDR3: TGTGCCAGCAGCTCCCGCTACGAGCAGTACTTC.

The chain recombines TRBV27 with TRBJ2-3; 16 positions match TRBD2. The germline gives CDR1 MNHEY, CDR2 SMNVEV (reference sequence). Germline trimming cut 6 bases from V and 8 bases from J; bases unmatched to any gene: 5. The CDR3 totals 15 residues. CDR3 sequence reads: CASRTGTSGRVTQYF. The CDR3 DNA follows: TGTGCCAGCAGGACCGGGACTAGCGGGAGGGTTACGCAGTATTTT.

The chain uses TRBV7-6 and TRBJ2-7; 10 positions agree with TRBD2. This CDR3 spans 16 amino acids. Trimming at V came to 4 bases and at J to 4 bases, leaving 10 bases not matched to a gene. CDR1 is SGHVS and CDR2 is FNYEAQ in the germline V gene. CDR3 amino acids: CASSSLAGVSIYEQYF. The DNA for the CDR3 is TGTGCCAGCAGCTCCCTAGCGGGAGTTTCGATTTACGAGCAGTACTTC.

CDR3 protein: CASSLTVANQPQHF. DNA of the CDR3: TGTGCCAGCAGTTTGACAGTCGCCAATCAGCCCCAGCATTTT. This chain links TRBV28 with TRBJ1-5, with a possible D match to TRBD1 (5 bases). Trimming shortened V by 3 bases and J by 3 bases, and 9 bases separated the two germline ends. The CDR3 consists of 14 residues. Germline lookup yields CDR1 MDHEN and CDR2 SYDVKM.

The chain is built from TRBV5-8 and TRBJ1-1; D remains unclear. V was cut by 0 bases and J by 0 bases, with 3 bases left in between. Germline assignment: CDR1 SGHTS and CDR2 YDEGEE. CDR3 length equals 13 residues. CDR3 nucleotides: TGTGCCAGCAGCTTGGTAGTGAACACTGAAGCTTTCTTT. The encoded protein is CASSLVVNTEAFF.

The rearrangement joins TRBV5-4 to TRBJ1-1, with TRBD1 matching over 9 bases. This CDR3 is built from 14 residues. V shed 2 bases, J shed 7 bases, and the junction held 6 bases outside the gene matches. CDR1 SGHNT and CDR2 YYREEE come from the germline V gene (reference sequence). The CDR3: CASSLYPGQGEAFF. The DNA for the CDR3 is TGTGCCAGCAGCTTATATCCGGGACAGGGTGAAGCTTTCTTT.

CDR3 loop: CASSLRVSYEQYF. The CDR3 bases are TGTGCCAGCAGTTTACGGGTCTCCTACGAGCAGTACTTC. The rearrangement links TRBV27 to TRBJ2-7, with D hard to call. V lost 2 bases, J lost 0 bases, and 5 bases lay in between. Germline values: CDR1 MNHEY, CDR2 SMNVEV (reference sequence). This CDR3 comprises 13 residues.

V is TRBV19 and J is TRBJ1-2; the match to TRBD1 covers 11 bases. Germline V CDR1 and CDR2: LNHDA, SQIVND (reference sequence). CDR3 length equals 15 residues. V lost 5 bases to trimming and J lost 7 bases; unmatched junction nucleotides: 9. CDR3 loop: CASSLGQGARAGYTF. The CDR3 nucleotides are TGTGCCAGTAGTTTAGGACAGGGGGCGAGAGCTGGCTACACCTTC.

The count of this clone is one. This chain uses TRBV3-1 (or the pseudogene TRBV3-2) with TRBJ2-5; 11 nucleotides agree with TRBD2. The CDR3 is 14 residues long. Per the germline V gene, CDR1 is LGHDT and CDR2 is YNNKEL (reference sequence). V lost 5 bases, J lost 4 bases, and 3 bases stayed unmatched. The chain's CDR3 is CASSVAGGSETQYF. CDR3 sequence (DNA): TGTGCCAGCAGCGTAGCGGGGGGGTCAGAGACCCAGTACTTC.

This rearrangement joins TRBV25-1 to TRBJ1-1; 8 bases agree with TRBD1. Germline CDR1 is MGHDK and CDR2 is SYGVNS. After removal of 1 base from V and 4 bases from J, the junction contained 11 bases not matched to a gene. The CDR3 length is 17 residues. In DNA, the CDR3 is TGTGCCAGCAGTGAATGGGGCAGGGGGCATTGGAGCACTGAAGCTTTCTTT. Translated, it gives CASSEWGRGHWSTEAFF.

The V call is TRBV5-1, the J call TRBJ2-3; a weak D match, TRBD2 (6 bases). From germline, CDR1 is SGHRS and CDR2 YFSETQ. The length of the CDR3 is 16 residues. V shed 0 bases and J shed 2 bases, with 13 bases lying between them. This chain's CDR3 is CASSLAGTSLTDTQYF. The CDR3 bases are TGCGCCAGCAGCTTGGCCGGGACTTCTCTCACAGATACGCAGTATTTT.